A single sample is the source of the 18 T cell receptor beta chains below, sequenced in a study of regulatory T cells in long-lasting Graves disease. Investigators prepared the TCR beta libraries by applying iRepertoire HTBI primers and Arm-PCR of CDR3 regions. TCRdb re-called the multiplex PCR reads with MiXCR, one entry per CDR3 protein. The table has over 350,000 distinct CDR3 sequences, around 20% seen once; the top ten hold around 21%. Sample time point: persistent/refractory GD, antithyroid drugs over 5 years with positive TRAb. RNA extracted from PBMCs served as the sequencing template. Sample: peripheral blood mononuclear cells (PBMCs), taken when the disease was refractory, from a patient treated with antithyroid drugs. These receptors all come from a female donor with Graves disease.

The DNA for the CDR3 is TGCGCCAGCAGCCGATCTGGACAGCCTGGGGCCAACGTCCTGACTTTC. It is translated as CASSRSGQPGANVLTF. J is TRBJ2-6 and V is TRBV5-1, with a possible D match to TRBD1 (6 bases). V lost 4 bases, J lost 2 bases, and 13 bases lay in between. This CDR3 region has 16 residues. Germline assignment: CDR1 SGHRS and CDR2 YFSETQ.

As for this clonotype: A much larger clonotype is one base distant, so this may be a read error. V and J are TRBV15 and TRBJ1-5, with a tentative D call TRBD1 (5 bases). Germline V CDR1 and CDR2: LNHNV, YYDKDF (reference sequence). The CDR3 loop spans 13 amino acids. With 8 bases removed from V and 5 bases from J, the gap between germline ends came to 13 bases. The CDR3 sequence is CATFGAPYQPQHF. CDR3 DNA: TGTGCCACCTTCGGGGCACCGTATCAGCCCCAGCATTTT.

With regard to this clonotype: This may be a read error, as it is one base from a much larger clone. DNA of the CDR3: TGTGCCAGCAACTTAAAGCTCTCTGGTATGGGCTACGAGCAGTACTTC. Its protein product is CASNLKLSGMGYEQYF. The J gene is TRBJ2-7, the V gene TRBV7-8; D not resolved. Per germline, CDR1 SGHVS and CDR2 FQNEAQ. This CDR3 comprises 16 residues. Looking up the rest from reference TRBV7-8 and TRBJ2-7 gives the full variable domain: GAGVSQSPRYKVAKRGQDVALRCDPISGHVSLFWYQQALGQGPEFLTYFQNEAQLDKSGLPSDRFFAERPEGSVSTLKIQRTQQEDSAVYLCASNLKLSGMGYEQYFGPGTRLTVT.

This CDR3 is CSRGLAANTQYF. Here the CDR3 DNA reads TGCAGTCGGGGACTAGCGGCAAATACGCAGTATTTT. The rearrangement uses TRBV20-1 and TRBJ2-3; 11 bases align to TRBD2. This CDR3 comprises 12 residues. From germline, CDR1 is DFQATT and CDR2 SNEGSKA (reference sequence). The trim removed 8 bases at V and 7 bases at J, leaving 5 bases unmatched.

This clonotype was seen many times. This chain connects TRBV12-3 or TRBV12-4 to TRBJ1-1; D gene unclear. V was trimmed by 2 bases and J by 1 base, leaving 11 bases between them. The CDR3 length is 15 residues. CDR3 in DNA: TGTGCCAGCAGTTTATTAGGGCCGGGGAACACTGAAGCTTTCTTT. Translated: CASSLLGPGNTEAFF.

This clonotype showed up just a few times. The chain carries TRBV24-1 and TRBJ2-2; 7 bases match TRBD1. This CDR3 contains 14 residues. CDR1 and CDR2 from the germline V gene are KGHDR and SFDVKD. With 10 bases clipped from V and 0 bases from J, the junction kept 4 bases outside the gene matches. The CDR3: CATTGQSNTGELFF. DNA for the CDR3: TGTGCCACGACGGGACAGTCGAACACCGGGGAGCTGTTTTTT.

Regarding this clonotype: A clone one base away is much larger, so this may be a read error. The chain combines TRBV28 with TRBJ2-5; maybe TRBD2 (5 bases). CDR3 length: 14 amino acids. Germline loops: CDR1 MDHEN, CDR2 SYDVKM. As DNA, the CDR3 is TGTGCCAGCAGTTTACCCCGGGGAGTGGAGACCCATTACTTC. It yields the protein CASSLPRGVETHYF.

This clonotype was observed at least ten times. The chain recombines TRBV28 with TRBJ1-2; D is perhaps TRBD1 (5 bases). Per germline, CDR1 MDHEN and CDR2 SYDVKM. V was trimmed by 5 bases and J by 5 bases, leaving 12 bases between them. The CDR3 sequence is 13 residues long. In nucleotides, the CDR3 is TGTGCCAGCAGTACCAGGGCCCTTTATGGCTACACCTTC. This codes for CASSTRALYGYTF.

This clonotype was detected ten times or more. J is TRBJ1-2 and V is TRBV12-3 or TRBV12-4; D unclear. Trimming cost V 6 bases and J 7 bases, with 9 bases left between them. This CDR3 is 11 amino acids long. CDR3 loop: CASRLGRGYTF. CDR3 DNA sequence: TGTGCCAGCAGGCTCGGACGTGGCTACACCTTC.

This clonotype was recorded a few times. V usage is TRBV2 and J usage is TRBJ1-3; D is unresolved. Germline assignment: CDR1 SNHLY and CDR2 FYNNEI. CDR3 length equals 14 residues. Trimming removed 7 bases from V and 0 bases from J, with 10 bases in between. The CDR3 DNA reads TGTGCCAGCACCTATCTTCTCTCTGGAAACACCATATATTTT. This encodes CASTYLLSGNTIYF. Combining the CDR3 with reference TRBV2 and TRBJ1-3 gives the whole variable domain EPEVTQTPSHQVTQMGQEVILRCVPISNHLYFYWYRQILGQKVEFLVSFYNNEISEKSEIFDDQFSVERPDGSNFTLKIRSTKLEDSAMYFCASTYLLSGNTIYFGEGSWLTVV.

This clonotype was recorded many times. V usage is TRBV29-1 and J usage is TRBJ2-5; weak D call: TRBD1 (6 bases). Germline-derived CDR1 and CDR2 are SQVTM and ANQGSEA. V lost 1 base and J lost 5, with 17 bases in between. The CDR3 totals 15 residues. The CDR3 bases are TGCAGCGTTGAAGGAAAAGACAGGCGATACGAGACCCAGTACTTC. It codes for CSVEGKDRRYETQYF. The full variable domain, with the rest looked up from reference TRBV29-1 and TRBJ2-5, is SAVISQKPSRDICQRGTSLTIQCQVDSQVTMMFWYRQQPGQSLTLIATANQGSEATYESGFVIDKFPISRPNLTFSTLTVSNMSPEDSSIYLCSVEGKDRRYETQYFGPGTRLLVL.

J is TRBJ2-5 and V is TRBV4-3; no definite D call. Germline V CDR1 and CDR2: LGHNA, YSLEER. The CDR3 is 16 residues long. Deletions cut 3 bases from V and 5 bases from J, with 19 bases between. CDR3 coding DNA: TGCGCCAGCAGCCAGCGTATAGCCATCCCGGTGGAGACCCAGTACTTC. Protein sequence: CASSQRIAIPVETQYF.

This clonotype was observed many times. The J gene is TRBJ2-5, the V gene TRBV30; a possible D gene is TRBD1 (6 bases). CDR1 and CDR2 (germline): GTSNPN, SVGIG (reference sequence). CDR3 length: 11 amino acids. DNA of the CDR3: TGTGTCGTGGGACACGAAGAGACCCAGTACTTC. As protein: CVVGHEETQYF.

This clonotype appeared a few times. The CDR3, as DNA: TGTGCCAGCAGCTTAAACCGAAACTCTGGAAACACCATATATTTT. It yields the protein CASSLNRNSGNTIYF. The chain recombines TRBV11-2 with TRBJ1-3; no firm D call. V was shortened by 2 bases and J by 0 bases, with 8 bases between the two germline ends. CDR1 SGHAT and CDR2 FQNNGV come from the germline V gene. The CDR3 is made up of 15 amino acids.

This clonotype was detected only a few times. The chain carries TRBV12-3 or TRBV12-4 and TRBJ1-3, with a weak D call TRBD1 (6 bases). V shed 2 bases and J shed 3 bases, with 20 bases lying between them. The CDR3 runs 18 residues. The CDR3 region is CASSLTATGLKRGNTIYF. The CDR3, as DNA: TGTGCCAGCAGTTTAACAGCTACAGGGCTTAAGCGTGGAAACACCATATATTTT.

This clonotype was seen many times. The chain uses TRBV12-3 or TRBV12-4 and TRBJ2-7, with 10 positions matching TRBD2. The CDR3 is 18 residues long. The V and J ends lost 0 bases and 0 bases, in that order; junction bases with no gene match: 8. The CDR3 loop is CASSLAVAGGKTSYEQYF. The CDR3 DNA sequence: TGTGCCAGCAGTTTAGCGGTAGCGGGAGGTAAAACCTCCTACGAGCAGTACTTC.

CDR3 sequence reads: CASRRSGRWVDTEAFF. Here the CDR3 DNA reads TGTGCCAGTAGAAGAAGTGGCAGGTGGGTAGACACTGAAGCTTTCTTT. The chain has TRBV19 and TRBJ1-1; D is uncertain. Trimming pared 6 bases from V and 3 bases from J, leaving 20 bases between. Germline CDR1 LNHDA, CDR2 SQIVND (reference sequence). CDR3 length: 16 residues.

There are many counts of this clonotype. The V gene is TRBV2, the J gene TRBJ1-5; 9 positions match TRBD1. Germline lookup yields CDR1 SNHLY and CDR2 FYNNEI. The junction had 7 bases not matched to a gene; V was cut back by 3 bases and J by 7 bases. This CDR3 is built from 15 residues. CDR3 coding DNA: TGTGCCAGCAGTGAGGGTTGGGACAGGGCCCAGCCCCAGCATTTT. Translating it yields CASSEGWDRAQPQHF.